This TCR beta chain was found in a study of CD8 T cells in ankylosing spondylitis (dated 2017 in TCRdb). For the study in its entirety: The study profiled T cell receptor beta repertoires in healthy donors and ankylosing spondylitis patients to find disease-linked TCR variants. The full study cohort comprised approximately 23 ankylosing spondylitis patients and 85 to 120 healthy donors. Samples of peripheral blood were taken, and for ankylosing spondylitis patients, synovial fluid was collected as well. Paper-wide results and their limitations: The disease-linked clones were reported to be significantly enriched in matched synovial fluid samples from ankylosing spondylitis patients. A TCR beta motif made up of 7 to 9 highly homologous amino acid variants appeared to be characteristic of blood from ankylosing spondylitis patients. Some TCR beta motif variants had previously been reported in synovial fluid and blood of reactive arthritis patients, which suggested common disease-initiation mechanisms. The disease-linked clones had a CD8+ phenotype and were found at relatively low frequencies in peripheral blood.

The sequencing machine was an Illumina HiSeq 2500. Quantitative 5'-RACE with molecular barcodes was the method used to prepare the TCR beta libraries. In the original analysis: A new computational method, built on a probabilistic model of VDJ rearrangement, was used to identify disease-linked TCR variants. TCRdb reran the public reads through fastp at Q25 and MiXCR, keeping productive beta chains. One record per CDR3 amino acid sequence lists the most common genes and DNA. The V and J calls were not made by the authors but by TCRdb's processing. The table for this sample lists about 240,000 distinct CDR3 sequences; 9.5% to 12% of them were counted only once. Under 8% of the sample is held by the ten biggest clonotypes. The germline V gene gives CDR1 as SQVTM and CDR2 as ANQGSEA. Trimming at the junction amounts to 5 bases on V and 4 bases on J, and the germline ends lie 18 bases apart. The CDR3, from cysteine to phenylalanine, totals 15 residues. Here the CDR3 DNA is all that survives: 45 bases in frame from base 1.

This clonotype was counted between two and nine times. The antigen it binds to is not known. No base quality information exists; no much larger clone differs at one position. The receptor's source is a male donor with ankylosing spondylitis or in good health (not recorded which). The chain couples TRBV29-1 to TRBJ2-1; the D region is possibly TRBD1 or TRBD2, each matching across 5 bases. Sample: blood, either unsorted or a sorted T cell fraction (not recorded which). The DNA sequence is as follows: TGCAGCGTTCCACCTCGGGACGAGCAATACAATGAGCAGTTCTTC. Translated, this gives CSVPPRDEQYNEQFF.